Listed below are T cell receptor beta chains from one sample, sequenced in a study of control samples from healthy donors and cancer patients. Generated by immunoSEQ multiplex PCR, the TCRdb table keeps only in-frame clones and is missing some. Of about 150,000 clones listed, roughly 90% are singletons. Sequences were obtained from blood. Source of these receptors: a man under 40 in good health. Each CDR3 is given with its conserved first and last residue. The D gene is left open where the match is weak. Not every row has a clone size; where given, it reads once, few, many or a size class.

>TRBV25-1|TRBJ2-2|TRBD2|-
CASSGGTSGRNGELFF
TGTGCCAGCAGTGGGGGGACTAGCGGGAGGAACGGGGAGCTGTTTTTT
>TRBV5-8|TRBJ1-5|-|-
CASSLVYQPQHF
TGTGCCAGCAGCTTGGTATATCAGCCCCAGCATTTT
>TRBV14|TRBJ1-1|-|-
CASSQEEGITEAFF
TGTGCCAGCAGCCAGGAGGAGGGCATAACAGAAGCTTTCTTT
>TRBV2|TRBJ2-2|-|-
CASQMTGEVNTGELFF
TGTGCCAGCCAGATGACCGGAGAGGTGAACACCGGGGAGCTGTTTTTT
>TRBV11-3|TRBJ2-7|-|once
CASSLGGRTEQYF
TGTGCCAGCAGCTTAGGGGGCCGGACGGAGCAGTACTTC
>TRBV4-1|TRBJ2-7|TRBD1|-
CASSLKGQGSYEQYF
TGCGCCAGCAGCCTCAAAGGACAGGGTTCCTACGAGCAGTACTTC
>TRBV5-6|TRBJ1-4|-|once
CASSHSQGRSSGKLFF
TGTGCCAGCAGCCATAGCCAGGGACGGTCCTCGGGAAAACTGTTTTTT
>TRBV7-9|TRBJ1-5|-|once
CASSLEGPQHF
TGTGCCAGCAGCTTGGAGGGGCCCCAGCATTTT
>TRBV10-3|TRBJ2-7|TRBD2|-
CAISRTSGGYEQYF
TGTGCCATCAGTCGGACTAGCGGGGGTTACGAGCAGTACTTC
>TRBV6-6|TRBJ1-2|-|-
CASSKPSGSQYGYTF
TGTGCCAGCAGTAAGCCTTCAGGGAGCCAATATGGCTACACCTTC
>TRBV19|TRBJ1-5|TRBD1|-
CASRPTGGGSNQPQHF
TGTGCCAGTAGACCCACAGGGGGTGGGAGCAATCAGCCCCAGCATTTT
>TRBV19|TRBJ2-2|TRBD2|-
CASAGLAGNGELFF
TGTGCCAGTGCAGGGCTAGCGGGAAACGGGGAGCTGTTTTTT
>TRBV9|TRBJ2-1|-|-
CASSPTLGEQFF
TGTGCCAGCAGCCCAACCCTAGGCGAGCAGTTCTTC
>TRBV5-4|TRBJ2-7|TRBD2|-
CASSTGVGRAGAYEQYF
TGTGCCAGCAGCACTGGGGTAGGGAGAGCGGGAGCCTACGAGCAGTACTTC
>TRBV6-1|TRBJ2-2|-|-
CASSDPGGPNTGELFF
TGTGCCAGCAGTGACCCCGGGGGTCCGAACACCGGGGAGCTGTTTTTT
>TRBV18|TRBJ1-1|-|-
CASSPDHGNTEAFF
TGTGCCAGCTCACCCGACCATGGGAACACTGAAGCTTTCTTT
>TRBV20-1|TRBJ2-7|-|-
CSASTRSTPVDYEQYF
TGCAGTGCTAGTACGCGAAGCACCCCGGTGGACTACGAGCAGTACTTC
>TRBV19|TRBJ2-3|-|-
CASGYQAGTDTQYF
TGTGCCAGTGGGTATCAGGCGGGCACAGATACGCAGTATTTT
>TRBV21-1|TRBJ2-7|-|-
CASSTPGVAILTYEQYF
TGTGCCAGCAGCACCCCCGGTGTAGCAATCTTAACCTACGAGCAGTACTTC
>TRBV7-2|TRBJ1-2|-|-
CASSLNTGYYGYTF
TGTGCCAGCAGCTTAAATACAGGTTACTATGGCTACACCTTC
>TRBV7-2|TRBJ2-5|-|-
CASSLMAPWETQYF
TGTGCCAGCAGCTTAATGGCCCCCTGGGAGACCCAGTACTTC
>TRBV19|TRBJ1-5|-|-
CASSIEGRAGYSNQPQHF
TGTGCCAGTAGTATAGAGGGGAGGGCTGGATATAGCAATCAGCCCCAGCATTTT
>TRBV4-1|TRBJ2-6|TRBD2|-
CASSPWTSGSGANVLTF
TGCGCCAGCAGCCCTTGGACTAGCGGCTCTGGGGCCAACGTCCTGACTTTC
>TRBV7-6|TRBJ2-7|-|-
CASSRGPGPLVYEQYF
TGTGCCAGCAGCCGGGGCCCCGGGCCCCTGGTTTACGAGCAGTACTTC
>TRBV5-6|TRBJ2-2|-|-
CASSLGGPSTNTGELFF
TGTGCCAGCAGCTTAGGGGGTCCTTCGACGAACACCGGGGAGCTGTTTTTT
>TRBV19|TRBJ1-4|-|-
CASRSGGDIGKLFF
TGTGCCAGTAGATCGGGGGGGGACATCGGGAAACTGTTTTTT
>TRBV7-2|TRBJ2-2|TRBD1|-
CASSQRQGASTGELFF
TGTGCCAGCAGCCAACGGCAGGGGGCGTCCACCGGGGAGCTGTTTTTT
>TRBV6-2/TRBV6-3|TRBJ1-1|-|-
CASSSGSRTEAFF
TGTGCCAGCAGTTCCGGGTCTCGAACTGAAGCTTTCTTT
>TRBV6-5|TRBJ2-1|TRBD1|once
CASREDRGLGNEQFF
TGTGCCAGCAGGGAGGACAGGGGATTGGGGAATGAGCAGTTCTTC